This TCR beta chain emerged from a study of blood T cells in healthy people across ages. Study-wide results and limits: Roughly linearly, TCR beta diversity per million T cells fell as age increased.

Germline values: CDR1 SGHRS, CDR2 YFSETQ. The CDR3 spans 13 residues. Trimming removed 3 bases at V and 8 bases at J, with 14 bases between. Regarding this clonotype: Antigen: not known.

A J-beta primer mix and a sample-barcoded 5' primer were used in a second PCR of about 7 to 12 cycles. Individual samples furnished no less than 2.5 million CDR3-containing paired-end reads apiece. One entry per CDR3 protein, called by TCRdb with MiXCR from the 5' RACE reads. The sample lists 850,000 to 950,000 distinct CDR3 sequences; under 35% were seen once. Around 9.5 milliliters of peripheral blood were drawn from each donor. What was sequenced was blood. The chain employs TRBV5-1 and TRBJ1-2; a weak D match, TRBD1 (5 bases). The clonotype was recovered from a woman older than 75 in good health. The CDR3 is CASSSPQGDGYTF. In DNA form, the CDR3 reads TGCGCCAGCAGCTCCCCCCAAGGGGACGGCTACACCTTC.